This T cell receptor (beta chain) was identified during a study of blood T cell repertoires in COVID-19. Study-wide background: The cDNA or gDNA used as material had been derived from T cells, B-cell-depleted T cells, or PBMCs.

How the authors handled the data: Counts of nucleated cells, estimated from reference gene primer amplification, were obtained. Generated by immunoSEQ multiplex PCR, the TCRdb table keeps only in-frame clones and is missing some. That table supplies the V and J calls and clone size; D and trimming were determined from the DNA. The repertoire consists of a few hundred thousand clones, with roughly 84% occurring once and the leading ten covering over 2.5%. This CDR3 spans 14 amino acids. Germline CDR1 SGHKS, CDR2 YYEKEE (reference sequence). The V end was cut by 8 bases, the J end by 10 bases, with 19 bases between.

The specimen was peripheral blood. This chain connects TRBV5-5 to TRBJ1-6, with D possibly TRBD1 on 6 matching bases. This clonotype originated in a man aged 50 to 60 who had recovered from COVID-19. The CDR3 DNA reads TGTGCCAGGGGGGCAGTTGCTGAAGGATCACCCCTCCACTTT. This sequence encodes CARGAVAEGSPLHF. Variable domain in full (rest from reference TRBV5-5 and TRBJ1-6): DAGVTQSPTHLIKTRGQQVTLRCSPISGHKSVSWYQQVLGQGPQFIFQYYEKEERGRGNFPDRFSARQFPNYSSELNVNALLLGDSALYLCARGAVAEGSPLHFGNGTRLTVT.